A single sample gave rise to the 26 T cell receptor beta chains below, sequenced in a study of human T cells and chemical hapten exposure. MiXCR, run by TCRdb on the RACE reads, gives a single entry per CDR3 protein. Of 300,000 to 400,000 distinct CDR3 sequences listed, about 7% are singletons. Time point: patch test 1, 2 weeks after DPC sensitization. Specified treatment: therapeutic diphenylcyclopropenone sensitization with weekly scalp DPC. The input for sequencing was whole blood, taken in connection with sensitization to the hapten diphenylcyclopropenone (DPC). The source is a woman aged 18-30 years with alopecia areata. Some clones in this sample may be carry-over from other donors' samples.

The chain carries TRBV6-5 and TRBJ1-5; tentatively, D is TRBD1 (5 bases). Germline V gives CDR1 MNHEY, CDR2 SVGAGI. Trimming took off 2 bases at V and 1 base at J, with 9 bases between the two ends. This CDR3 region has 15 residues. CDR3 sequence reads: CASSYDSRSNQPQHF. The CDR3 bases are TGTGCCAGCAGTTACGACAGCAGAAGCAATCAGCCCCAGCATTTT.

This clonotype came up many times. The chain is built from TRBV10-3 and TRBJ2-5; maybe TRBD1 (6 bases). CDR3 length: 14 residues. V dropped 3 bases and J dropped 0 bases, with 8 bases sitting between them. Germline assignment: CDR1 ENHRY and CDR2 SYGVKD. The chain's CDR3 is CAISDRTDQETQYF. The CDR3 DNA follows: TGTGCCATCAGTGACAGGACAGACCAAGAGACCCAGTACTTC.

This clonotype was observed a handful of times. The chain links TRBV13 to TRBJ2-7; the match to TRBD2 covers 10 bases. The CDR3 is made up of 16 amino acids. V lost 4 bases, J lost 0 bases, and 6 bases stayed unmatched. Per the germline V gene, CDR1 is PRHDT and CDR2 is FYEKMQ (reference sequence). For the CDR3, the DNA is TGTGCCAGCAGCTCCCGGGTAGCGGGGGGCTCCTACGAGCAGTACTTC. Translating gives CASSSRVAGGSYEQYF.

This clonotype came up many times. V gene TRBV4-2 combines with J gene TRBJ2-3, with 10 bases fitting TRBD2. With V trimmed by 1 base and J by 1 base, 5 bases remained unmatched. Germline V lookup: CDR1 LGHNA, CDR2 YNFKEQ. The CDR3 contains 17 residues. DNA for the CDR3: TGTGCCAGCAGCCAAGGCCTAGCGGGGGTTGGCACAGATACGCAGTATTTT. Translation gives CASSQGLAGVGTDTQYF.

The V gene is TRBV7-6, the J gene TRBJ2-3; maybe TRBD2 (6 bases). Germline CDR1 is SGHVS and CDR2 is FNYEAQ. V lost 5 bases, J lost 0 bases, and 18 bases lay in between. The CDR3 length is 17 residues. As DNA, the CDR3 is TGTGCCAGCAGCCCCTACCTGGGGGGTCCTAGCACAGATACGCAGTATTTT. Residues: CASSPYLGGPSTDTQYF.

The chain employs TRBV4-3 and TRBJ2-1; possibly TRBD2 for D (5 bases). V shed 0 bases and J shed 5 bases, with 11 bases lying between them. The CDR3 is 15 residues long. Germline CDR1 and CDR2: LGHNA and YSLEER. This CDR3 reads CASSQDEGSDNEQFF. The CDR3 DNA reads as TGCGCCAGCAGCCAAGATGAAGGGAGCGACAATGAGCAGTTCTTC.

In this sample, this clonotype turned up many times. This chain joins TRBV27 and TRBJ1-5, with TRBD1 matching over 7 bases. The CDR3 spans 14 residues. CDR1 and CDR2 from the germline V gene are MNHEY and SMNVEV (reference sequence). The J segment lost 2 bases and the V segment lost 5 bases, leaving 3 bases of the junction unmatched. The CDR3 DNA sequence: TGTGCCAGCAGTCCGACAGGGCGCAATCAGCCCCAGCATTTT. As protein: CASSPTGRNQPQHF.

Ten or more counts support this clonotype. The rearrangement links TRBV6-5 to TRBJ2-5, with a tentative D call TRBD2 (6 bases). CDR3 length equals 13 residues. CDR1 MNHEY and CDR2 SVGAGI come from the germline V gene. V lost 5 bases, J lost 4 bases, and 11 bases lay in between. The CDR3 DNA follows: TGTGCCAGCAGTCCCGGGAGAGGAGAGACCCAGTACTTC. Amino acids: CASSPGRGETQYF.

This clonotype was picked up one time. A read error may be the cause here, since a much bigger clone is one base away. This CDR3 fails to terminate in the conserved phenylalanine or tryptophan, so it likely reflects a read error. The chain is built from TRBV20-1 and TRBJ2-5, with D uncertain. The CDR3 has 13 amino acids. V was clipped by 5 bases and J by 5 bases, with 15 bases between them. CDR1 is DFQATT, CDR2 SNEGSKA, per germline (reference sequence). In DNA, the CDR3 is TGCAGTGCTCCCCTGACCTTAGGGGAGACCCAGTACCTC. Translation: CSAPLTLGETQYL.

V gene TRBV7-9 combines with J gene TRBJ2-7, with a possible D match to TRBD1 (5 bases). Trimming removed 0 bases at V and 2 bases at J, with 11 bases between. Germline assignment: CDR1 SEHNR and CDR2 FQNEAQ (reference sequence). This CDR3 has 15 residues. In DNA, the CDR3 is TGTGCCAGCAGCTTAGCAGGGGATATCGCCTACGAGCAGTACTTC. The encoded protein is CASSLAGDIAYEQYF.

The CDR3 here is CASSRGQGASNYGYTF. CDR3 coding DNA: TGTGCCAGCAGTAGGGGACAGGGGGCTTCCAACTATGGCTACACCTTC. V is TRBV2 and J is TRBJ1-2, with 12 bases identical to TRBD1. Germline values: CDR1 SNHLY, CDR2 FYNNEI. V lost 5 bases, J lost 2 bases, and 6 bases stayed unmatched. CDR3 length equals 16 residues.

This clonotype was counted ten times or more. The chain recombines TRBV6-2 or TRBV6-3 with TRBJ1-4; D unclear. V lost 5 bases to trimming and J lost 4 bases, with 14 bases between them. The CDR3 runs to 15 residues. The germline gives CDR1 MNHEY, CDR2 SVGEGT. This CDR3 is CASSLPDWGNEKLFF. The CDR3, as DNA: TGTGCCAGCAGTCTCCCCGACTGGGGTAATGAAAAACTGTTTTTT.

The chain has TRBV5-1 and TRBJ1-2, with a possible D match to TRBD1 (5 bases). CDR3 length equals 14 residues. V was shortened by 0 bases and J by 6 bases, with 12 bases between the two germline ends. The germline V gene has CDR1 SGHRS and CDR2 YFSETQ. CDR3 amino acids: CASSLVTGENGYTF. The DNA of the CDR3 is TGCGCCAGCAGCTTGGTAACGGGGGAAAATGGCTACACCTTC.

This clonotype was found many times. The chain carries TRBV12-3 or TRBV12-4 and TRBJ2-3, with 7 positions matching TRBD2. V dropped 5 bases and J dropped 3; count of bases not matched to a gene: 11. The CDR3 spans 16 residues. In nucleotides, the CDR3 is TGTGCCAGCAGTCGAGTACTGGGGAGGGAGACAGATACGCAGTATTTT. It yields the protein CASSRVLGRETDTQYF.

This clonotype occurred a few times. The CDR3 loop is CASSLRASGAYNEQFF. For the CDR3, the DNA is TGCGCCAGCAGCTTGCGTGCTAGCGGCGCCTACAATGAGCAGTTCTTC. V is TRBV5-1 and J is TRBJ2-1, with 7 positions matching TRBD2. The V segment lost 1 base and the J segment 2 bases; nucleotides outside the gene matches: 6. This CDR3 comprises 16 residues. Germline V gene data show CDR1 as SGHRS and CDR2 as YFSETQ.

This clonotype was counted between two and nine times. The rearrangement links TRBV6-5 to TRBJ2-3, with a possible D match to TRBD2 (5 bases). Trimming removed 0 bases from V and 6 bases from J, with 22 bases in between. The CDR3 extends over 18 amino acids. Germline V gene sequence: CDR1 MNHEY, CDR2 SVGAGI. The chain's CDR3 is CASSYSSKVRGQYDTQYF. In DNA form, the CDR3 reads TGTGCCAGCAGTTACTCGAGTAAGGTCAGAGGGCAGTACGATACGCAGTATTTT.

The sample holds a few counts of this clonotype. The genes are TRBV29-1 and TRBJ2-3, with D uncertain. The germline V gene has CDR1 SQVTM and CDR2 ANQGSEA. V lost 5 bases and J 0 bases, leaving 6 bases between the germline ends. The CDR3 is 12 amino acids. This chain's CDR3 is CSVHTSTDTQYF. The CDR3, as DNA: TGCAGCGTTCACACTAGCACAGATACGCAGTATTTT.

J is TRBJ2-7 and V is TRBV4-1, with 7 bases matching TRBD2. V was clipped by 5 bases and J by 3 bases; unmatched bases: 10. The CDR3 length is 15 residues. CDR1 is MGHRA, CDR2 YSYEKL, per germline. For the CDR3, the DNA is TGCGCCAGCAGCTCCCGGACTAGGTGGGGCTACGAGCAGTACTTC. This translates into CASSSRTRWGYEQYF.

J is TRBJ1-1 and V is TRBV5-6; tentative D call: TRBD1 (5 bases). The germline gives CDR1 SGHDT, CDR2 YYEEEE. CDR3 length: 14 amino acids. Trimming left V 0 bases short and J 6 bases short, with 12 bases between. The CDR3 DNA is TGTGCCAGCAGCTTGGGTTGGGGGAGACCTGAAGCTTTCTTT. Encoded protein: CASSLGWGRPEAFF.

The chain links TRBV5-1 to TRBJ2-6; 10 bases are shared with TRBD1. CDR1 is SGHRS, CDR2 YFSETQ, per germline. J was trimmed by 0 bases and V by 4 bases; bases with no gene match: 7. CDR3 length: 18 amino acids. The CDR3 region has the DNA TGCGCCAGCAGCCTGACAAGGACAGGGGGCTCTGGGGCCAACGTCCTGACTTTC. Protein sequence: CASSLTRTGGSGANVLTF. The variable domain in full, with the rest retrieved from reference TRBV5-1 and TRBJ2-6, is KAGVTQTPRYLIKTRGQQVTLSCSPISGHRSVSWYQQTPGQGLQFLFEYFSETQRNKGNFPGRFSGRQFSNSRSEMNVSTLELGDSALYLCASSLTRTGGSGANVLTFGAGSRLTVL.

V is TRBV11-2 and J is TRBJ1-2, with TRBD1 as a possible D gene (5 bases). V lost 5 bases and J 4 bases, leaving 20 bases between the germline ends. Germline values: CDR1 SGHAT, CDR2 FQNNGV. This CDR3 region has 16 residues. The CDR3 sequence is CASSNNVGTVPYGYTF. CDR3 DNA sequence: TGTGCCAGCAGCAATAACGTCGGGACGGTTCCCTATGGCTACACCTTC.

This clonotype was counted only a few times. V gene TRBV20-1 combines with J gene TRBJ1-1; D unclear. Trimming removed 6 bases from V and 5 bases from J, with 16 bases in between. CDR3 length: 13 residues. The germline V gene has CDR1 DFQATT and CDR2 SNEGSKA (reference sequence). CDR3 coding DNA: TGCAGTGCCGCCATCACCCCGAGGACTGAAGCTTTCTTT. Its translation is CSAAITPRTEAFF.

V gene TRBV5-8 combines with J gene TRBJ2-3, with 12 bases that match TRBD2. The CDR3 is 15 amino acids. Germline V gene data show CDR1 as SGHTS and CDR2 as YDEGEE. V shed 5 bases and J 2 bases; nucleotides not matched to a gene: 3. In nucleotides, the CDR3 is TGTGCCAGCAGGCTAGCGGGGGGGCCCACAGATACGCAGTATTTT. This encodes CASRLAGGPTDTQYF.

This clonotype occurred many times. This chain joins TRBV27 and TRBJ2-3; 10 nucleotides align to TRBD2. V was pared by 6 bases and J by 0 bases, with 3 bases of the junction left unmatched. Germline CDR1 and CDR2: MNHEY and SMNVEV (reference sequence). This CDR3 has 15 residues. This CDR3 is CASSLAGASTDTQYF. The CDR3 coding sequence is TGTGCCAGCAGCCTAGCGGGGGCTAGCACAGATACGCAGTATTTT.

There are many counts of this clonotype. The rearrangement links TRBV4-3 to TRBJ1-1; unclear D gene. CDR1 is LGHNA, CDR2 YSLEER, per germline. The CDR3 has 16 residues. Deletions cut 0 bases from V and 5 bases from J, with 16 bases between. The CDR3 DNA is TGCGCCAGCAGCCAAGATCTAGACGGCAGGTGGACTGAAGCTTTCTTT. Translation gives CASSQDLDGRWTEAFF.

The chain is built from TRBV6-2 or TRBV6-3 and TRBJ1-6; TRBD1 might be the D (6 bases). Germline V gives CDR1 MNHEY, CDR2 SVGEGT. The V and J ends lost 6 bases and 10 bases respectively, with 16 bases between them. The CDR3 contains 14 residues. CDR3 nucleotides: TGTGCCAGCAGCACCAGGGACAATCGATCACCCCTCCACTTT. This sequence encodes CASSTRDNRSPLHF.